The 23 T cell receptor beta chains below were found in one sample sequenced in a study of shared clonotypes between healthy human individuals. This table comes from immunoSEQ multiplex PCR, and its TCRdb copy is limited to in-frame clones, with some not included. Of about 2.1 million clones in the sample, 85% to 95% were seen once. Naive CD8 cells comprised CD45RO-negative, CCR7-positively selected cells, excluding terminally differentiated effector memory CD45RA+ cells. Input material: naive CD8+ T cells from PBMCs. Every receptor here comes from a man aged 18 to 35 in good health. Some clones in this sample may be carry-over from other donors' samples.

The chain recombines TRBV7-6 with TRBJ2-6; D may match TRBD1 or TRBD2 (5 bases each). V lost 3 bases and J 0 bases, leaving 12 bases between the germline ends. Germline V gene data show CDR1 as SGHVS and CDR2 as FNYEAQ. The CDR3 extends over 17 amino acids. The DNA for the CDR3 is TGTGCCAGCAGCTTGGGACGTTTTAGCTCTGGGGCCAACGTCCTGACTTTC. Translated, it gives CASSLGRFSSGANVLTF.

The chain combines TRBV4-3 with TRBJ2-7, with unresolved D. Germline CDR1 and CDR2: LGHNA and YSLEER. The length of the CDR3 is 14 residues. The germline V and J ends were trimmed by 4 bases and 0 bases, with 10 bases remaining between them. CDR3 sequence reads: CASSLRSSSYEQYF. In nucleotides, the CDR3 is TGCGCCAGCAGCCTGAGGTCCAGCTCCTACGAGCAGTACTTC.

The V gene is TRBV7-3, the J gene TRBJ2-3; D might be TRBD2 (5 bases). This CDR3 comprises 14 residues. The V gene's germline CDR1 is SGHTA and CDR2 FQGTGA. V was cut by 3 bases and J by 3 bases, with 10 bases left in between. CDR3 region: CASSLGAWTDTQYF. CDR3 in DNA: TGTGCCAGCAGCTTGGGAGCATGGACAGATACGCAGTATTTT.

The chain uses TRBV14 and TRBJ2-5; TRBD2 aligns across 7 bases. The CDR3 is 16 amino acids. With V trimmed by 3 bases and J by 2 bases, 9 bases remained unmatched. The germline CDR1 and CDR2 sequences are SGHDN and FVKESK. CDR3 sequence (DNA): TGTGCCAGCAGCCAGAGGCTAGCGGTACTTCAAGAGACCCAGTACTTC. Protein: CASSQRLAVLQETQYF.

The CDR3, as DNA: TGTGCCAGCAGCCCCTTTCGGGGCCTTAACTATGGCTACACCTTC. Amino acid sequence: CASSPFRGLNYGYTF. The chain recombines TRBV7-2 with TRBJ1-2; maybe TRBD1 (5 bases). The germline gives CDR1 SGHTA, CDR2 FQGNSA. This CDR3 region has 15 residues. Trimming removed 5 bases from V and 1 base from J, with 14 bases in between.

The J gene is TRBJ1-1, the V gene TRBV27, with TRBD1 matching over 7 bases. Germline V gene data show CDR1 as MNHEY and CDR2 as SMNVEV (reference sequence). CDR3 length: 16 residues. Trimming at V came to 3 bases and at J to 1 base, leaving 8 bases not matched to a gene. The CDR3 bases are TGTGCCAGCAGTTTGGGGCCCGGGACAGAGAACACTGAAGCTTTCTTT. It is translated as CASSLGPGTENTEAFF.

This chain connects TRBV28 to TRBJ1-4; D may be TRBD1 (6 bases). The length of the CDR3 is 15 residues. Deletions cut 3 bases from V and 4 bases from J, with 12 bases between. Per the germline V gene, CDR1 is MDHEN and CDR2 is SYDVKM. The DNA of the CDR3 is TGTGCCAGCAGTTTTATACAGGGTTTTAATGAAAAACTGTTTTTT. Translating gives CASSFIQGFNEKLFF. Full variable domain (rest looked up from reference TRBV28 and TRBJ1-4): DVKVTQSSRYLVKRTGEKVFLECVQDMDHENMFWYRQDPGLGLRLIYFSYDVKMKEKGDIPEGYSVSREKKERFSLILESASTNQTSMYLCASSFIQGFNEKLFFGSGTQLSVL.

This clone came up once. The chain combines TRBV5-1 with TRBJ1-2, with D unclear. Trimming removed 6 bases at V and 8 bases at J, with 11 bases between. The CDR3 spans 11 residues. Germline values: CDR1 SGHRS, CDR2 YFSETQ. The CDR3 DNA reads TGCGCCAGCAAAACACCTGGCGGCTACACCTTC. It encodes CASKTPGGYTF.

The CDR3 DNA reads TGTGCCAGCAGCTTAAGAAAGGACTATGGCTACACCTTC. Translated: CASSLRKDYGYTF. The rearrangement uses TRBV27 and TRBJ1-2; the D is unclear. Deletions cut 6 bases from V and 3 bases from J, with 11 bases between. The CDR3 extends over 13 amino acids. CDR1 is MNHEY and CDR2 is SMNVEV in the germline V gene (reference sequence).

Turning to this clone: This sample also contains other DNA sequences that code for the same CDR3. The CDR3 sequence: CASSRSGAGELFF. CDR3 DNA: TGTGCCAGCAGTAGAAGCGGGGCCGGGGAGCTGTTTTTT. The chain uses TRBV7-6 and TRBJ2-2; 7 bases line up with TRBD2. V was pared by 6 bases and J by 6 bases, with 4 bases of the junction left unmatched. CDR3 size: 13 residues. Looked up from germline, CDR1 is SGHVS and CDR2 is FNYEAQ.

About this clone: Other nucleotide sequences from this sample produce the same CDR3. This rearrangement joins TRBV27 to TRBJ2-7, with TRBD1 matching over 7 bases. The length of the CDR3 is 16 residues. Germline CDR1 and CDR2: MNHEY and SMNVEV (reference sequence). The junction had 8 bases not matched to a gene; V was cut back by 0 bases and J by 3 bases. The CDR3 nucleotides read TGTGCCAGCAGTTTATCTTCCGGGACAGTAGACTACGAGCAGTACTTC. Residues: CASSLSSGTVDYEQYF.

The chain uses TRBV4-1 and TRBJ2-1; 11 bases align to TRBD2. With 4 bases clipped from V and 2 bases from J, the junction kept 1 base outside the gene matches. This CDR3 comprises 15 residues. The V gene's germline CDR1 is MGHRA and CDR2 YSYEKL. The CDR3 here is CASSRGLAAYNEQFF. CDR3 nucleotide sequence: TGCGCCAGCAGCCGGGGACTAGCGGCCTACAATGAGCAGTTCTTC.

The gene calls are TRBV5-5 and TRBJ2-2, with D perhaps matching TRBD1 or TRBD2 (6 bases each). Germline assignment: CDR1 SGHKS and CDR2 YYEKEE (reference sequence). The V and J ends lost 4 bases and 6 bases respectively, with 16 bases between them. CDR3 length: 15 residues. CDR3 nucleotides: TGTGCCAGCAGCATGCGGGACACCCAATCCGGGGAGCTGTTTTTT. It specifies CASSMRDTQSGELFF.

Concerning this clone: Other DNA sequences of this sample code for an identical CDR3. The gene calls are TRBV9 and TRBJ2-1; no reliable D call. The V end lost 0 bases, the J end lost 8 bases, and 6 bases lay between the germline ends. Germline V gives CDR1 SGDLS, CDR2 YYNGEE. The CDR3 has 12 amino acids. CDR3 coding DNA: TGTGCCAGCAGCGTAGCAGTCGATGAGCAGTTCTTC. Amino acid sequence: CASSVAVDEQFF.

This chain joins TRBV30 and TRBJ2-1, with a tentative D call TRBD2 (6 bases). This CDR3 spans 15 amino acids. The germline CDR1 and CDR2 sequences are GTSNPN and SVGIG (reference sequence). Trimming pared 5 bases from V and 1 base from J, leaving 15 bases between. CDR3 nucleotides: TGTGCCTGGGGTGGCGGGGTTAGATCCTACAATGAGCAGTTCTTC. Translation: CAWGGGVRSYNEQFF.

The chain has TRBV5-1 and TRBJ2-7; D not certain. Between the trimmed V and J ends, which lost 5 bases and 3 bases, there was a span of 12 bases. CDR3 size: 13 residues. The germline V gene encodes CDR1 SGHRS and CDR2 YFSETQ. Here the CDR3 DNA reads TGCGCCAGCAGACCCTCAGGAGTCTACGAGCAGTACTTC. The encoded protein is CASRPSGVYEQYF. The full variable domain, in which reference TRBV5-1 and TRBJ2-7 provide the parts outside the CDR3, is KAGVTQTPRYLIKTRGQQVTLSCSPISGHRSVSWYQQTPGQGLQFLFEYFSETQRNKGNFPGRFSGRQFSNSRSEMNVSTLELGDSALYLCASRPSGVYEQYFGPGTRLTVT.

In DNA form, the CDR3 reads TGTGCCAGCATCCGAACGGGACAAGAGGGTGCAAACTATGGCTACACCTTC. Its translation: CASIRTGQEGANYGYTF. This sequence joins TRBV7-9 and TRBJ1-2; D may be TRBD1 (6 bases). This CDR3 spans 17 amino acids. V gave up 7 bases and J gave up 2 bases, with 23 bases separating them. Germline CDR1 SEHNR, CDR2 FQNEAQ (reference sequence).

This CDR3 reads CASSVGPLAGVTYNEQFF. The DNA for the CDR3 is TGTGCCAGCAGCGTAGGACCTTTAGCGGGAGTCACCTACAATGAGCAGTTCTTC. The chain links TRBV9 to TRBJ2-1, with 9 bases matching TRBD2. The CDR3 spans 18 residues. J was trimmed by 2 bases and V by 0 bases; bases with no gene match: 9. Per the germline V gene, CDR1 is SGDLS and CDR2 is YYNGEE.

Here the CDR3 DNA reads TGTGCCAGCAGTTTATCCGGGACAGTCAATCAGCCCCAGCATTTT. Encoded protein: CASSLSGTVNQPQHF. This chain joins TRBV27 and TRBJ1-5, with 7 bases aligning to TRBD1. Germline CDR1 MNHEY, CDR2 SMNVEV (reference sequence). V lost 0 bases and J lost 3; bases outside the gene matches: 2. The CDR3 is made up of 15 amino acids.

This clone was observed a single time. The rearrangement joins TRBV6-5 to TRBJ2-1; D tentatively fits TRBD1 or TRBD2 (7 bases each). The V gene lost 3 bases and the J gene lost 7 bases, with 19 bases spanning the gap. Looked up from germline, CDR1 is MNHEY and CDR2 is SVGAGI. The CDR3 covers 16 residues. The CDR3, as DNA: TGTGCCAGCAGTTATCGGTCAGGGGGGGCACGAAATGAGCAGTTCTTC. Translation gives CASSYRSGGARNEQFF.

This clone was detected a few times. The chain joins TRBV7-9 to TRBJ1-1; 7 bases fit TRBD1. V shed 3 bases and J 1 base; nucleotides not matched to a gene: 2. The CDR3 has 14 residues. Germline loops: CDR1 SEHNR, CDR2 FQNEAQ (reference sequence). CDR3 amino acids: CASSFRQGNTEAFF. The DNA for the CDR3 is TGTGCCAGCAGCTTCCGACAGGGGAACACTGAAGCTTTCTTT.

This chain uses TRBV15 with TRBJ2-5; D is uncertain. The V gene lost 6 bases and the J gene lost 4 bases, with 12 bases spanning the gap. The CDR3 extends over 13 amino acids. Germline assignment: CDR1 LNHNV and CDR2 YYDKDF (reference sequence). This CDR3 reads CATSPKYVETQYF. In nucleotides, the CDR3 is TGTGCCACCAGTCCCAAGTATGTAGAGACCCAGTACTTC. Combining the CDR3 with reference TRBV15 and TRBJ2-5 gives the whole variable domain DAMVIQNPRYQVTQFGKPVTLSCSQTLNHNVMYWYQQKSSQAPKLLFHYYDKDFNNEADTPDNFQSRRPNTSFCFLDIRSPGLGDTAMYLCATSPKYVETQYFGPGTRLLVL.

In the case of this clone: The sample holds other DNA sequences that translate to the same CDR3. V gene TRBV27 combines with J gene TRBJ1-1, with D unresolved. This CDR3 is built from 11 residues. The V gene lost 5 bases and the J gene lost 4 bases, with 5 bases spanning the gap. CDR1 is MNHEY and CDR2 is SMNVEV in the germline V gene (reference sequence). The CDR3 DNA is TGTGCCAGCAGTCTAGGCACTGAAGCTTTCTTT. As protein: CASSLGTEAFF.